The source of this T cell receptor (beta chain) is a study of monozygotic twins with inflammatory bowel disease. Study results and limitations: Variability may have been added to patient repertoires by differing immunosuppressive treatments. People with IBD had fewer clonotypes in common with others than healthy twins did, especially with disease activity. Possibly reflecting limited power, no difference in repertoire similarity was found between concordant and discordant twins. IBD-affected twins scored below their healthy co-twins in TCRbeta diversity (inverse Simpson).

TCRdb reprocessed the 5' RACE reads, keeping one entry per CDR3 protein, no DNA. Its table records hundreds of thousands of distinct CDR3 sequences. CDR1 is LNHNV, CDR2 YYDKDF, per germline (reference sequence). This CDR3 is 14 amino acids long. Details on this clonotype: The antigen is unknown.

The chain combines TRBV15 with TRBJ2-3. The TCR sequence derives from a human donor with ulcerative colitis or Crohn's disease, or a healthy co-twin of an affected twin (not recorded which). The sequencing input was blood. CDR3 protein: CATSSRGAGDTQYF.